This T cell receptor beta chain was sequenced during a study of TIL therapy for anti-PD-1-resistant metastatic lung cancer. Study-wide context: Half of patients were current or former smokers.

Germline V gene lookup returns CDR1 SNHLY and CDR2 FYNNEI. V was cut by 1 base and J by 4 bases, with 7 bases left in between. The CDR3 spans 13 residues. Time point of the sample: pre-treatment sample, taken before nivolumab and TIL therapy. The immunoSEQ assay was v3. The assay was immunoSEQ multiplex PCR, and TCRdb's table has in-frame clones only and misses some. The data hold tens of thousands of clones, with 55% to 75% observed a single time. The sequence was collected from a person between 30 and 79 years old with non-small cell lung cancer. The V gene is TRBV2, the J gene TRBJ1-2; D is ambiguous. The sequences come from blood, collected at baseline. This chain's CDR3 is CASSEDSVYGYTF. The CDR3 DNA is TGTGCCAGCAGTGAAGACAGCGTCTATGGCTACACCTTC.